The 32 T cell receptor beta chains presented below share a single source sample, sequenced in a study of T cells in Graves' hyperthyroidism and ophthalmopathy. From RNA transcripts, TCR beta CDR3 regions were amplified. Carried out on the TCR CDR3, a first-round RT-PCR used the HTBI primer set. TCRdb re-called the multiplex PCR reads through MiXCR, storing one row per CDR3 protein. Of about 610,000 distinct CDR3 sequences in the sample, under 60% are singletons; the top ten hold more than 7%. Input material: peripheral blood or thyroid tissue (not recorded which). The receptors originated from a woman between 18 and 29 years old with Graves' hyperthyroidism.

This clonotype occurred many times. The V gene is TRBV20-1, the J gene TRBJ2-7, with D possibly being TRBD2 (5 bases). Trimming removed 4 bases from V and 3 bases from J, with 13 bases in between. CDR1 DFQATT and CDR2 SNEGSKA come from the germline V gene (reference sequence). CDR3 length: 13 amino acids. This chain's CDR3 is CSAKDGKNYEQYF. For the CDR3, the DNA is TGCAGTGCTAAGGACGGGAAAAACTACGAGCAGTACTTC.

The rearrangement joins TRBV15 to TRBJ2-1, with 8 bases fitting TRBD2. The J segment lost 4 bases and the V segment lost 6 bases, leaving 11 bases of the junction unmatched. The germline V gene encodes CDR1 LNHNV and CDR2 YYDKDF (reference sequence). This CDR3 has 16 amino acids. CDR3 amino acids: CATSDLVAGTYNEQFF. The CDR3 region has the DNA TGTGCCACCAGTGATTTGGTAGCGGGAACGTACAATGAGCAGTTCTTC.

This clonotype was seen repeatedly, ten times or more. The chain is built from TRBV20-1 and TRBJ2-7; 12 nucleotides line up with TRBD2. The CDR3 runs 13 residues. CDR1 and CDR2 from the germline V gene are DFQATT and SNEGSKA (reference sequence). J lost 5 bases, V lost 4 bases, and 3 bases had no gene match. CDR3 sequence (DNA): TGCAGTGCTATACTAGCGGGAGGCCACGAGCAGTACTTC. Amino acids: CSAILAGGHEQYF.

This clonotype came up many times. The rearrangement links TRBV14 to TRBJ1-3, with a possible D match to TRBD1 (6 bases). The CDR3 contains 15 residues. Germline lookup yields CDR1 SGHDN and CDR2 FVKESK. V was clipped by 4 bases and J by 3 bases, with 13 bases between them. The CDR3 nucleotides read TGTGCCAGCAGCCCCGGACAGATCCTTGGAAACACCATATATTTT. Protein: CASSPGQILGNTIYF.

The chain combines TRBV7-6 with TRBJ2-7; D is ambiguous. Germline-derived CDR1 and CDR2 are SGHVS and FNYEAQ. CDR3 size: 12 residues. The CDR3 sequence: CARWQSSYEQYF. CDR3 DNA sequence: TGTGCTAGATGGCAGAGCTCCTACGAGCAGTACTTC.

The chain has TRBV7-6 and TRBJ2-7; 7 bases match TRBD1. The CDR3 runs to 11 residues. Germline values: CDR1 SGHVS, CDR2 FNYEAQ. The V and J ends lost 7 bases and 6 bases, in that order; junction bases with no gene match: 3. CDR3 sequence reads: CASNRGSEQYF. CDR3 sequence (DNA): TGTGCCAGCAACAGGGGTAGCGAGCAGTACTTC.

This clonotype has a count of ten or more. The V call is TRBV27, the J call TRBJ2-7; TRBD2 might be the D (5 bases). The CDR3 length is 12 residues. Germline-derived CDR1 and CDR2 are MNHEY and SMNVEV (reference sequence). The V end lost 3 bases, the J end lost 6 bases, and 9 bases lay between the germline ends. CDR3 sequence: CASSLEVREQYF. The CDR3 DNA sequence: TGTGCCAGCAGTTTGGAGGTTCGCGAGCAGTACTTC.

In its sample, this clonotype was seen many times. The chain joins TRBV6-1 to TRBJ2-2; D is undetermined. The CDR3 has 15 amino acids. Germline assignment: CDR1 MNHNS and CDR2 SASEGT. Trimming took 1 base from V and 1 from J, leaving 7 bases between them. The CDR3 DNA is TGTGCCAGCAGTGAAGTAATCAGGAACACCGGGGAGCTGTTTTTT. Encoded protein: CASSEVIRNTGELFF.

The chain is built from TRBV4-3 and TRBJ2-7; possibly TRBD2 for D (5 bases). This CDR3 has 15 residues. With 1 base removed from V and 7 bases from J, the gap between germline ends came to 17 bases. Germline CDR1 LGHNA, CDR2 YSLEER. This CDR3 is CASSQGGLTYNEQYF. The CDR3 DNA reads TGCGCCAGCAGCCAAGGCGGGCTAACCTACAATGAGCAGTACTTC.

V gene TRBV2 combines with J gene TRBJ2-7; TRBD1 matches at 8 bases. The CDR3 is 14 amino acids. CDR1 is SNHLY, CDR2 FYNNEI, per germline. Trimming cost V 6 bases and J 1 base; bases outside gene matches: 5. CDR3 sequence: CASSADRASYEQYF. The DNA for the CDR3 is TGTGCCAGCAGCGCGGACAGGGCGTCCTACGAGCAGTACTTC.

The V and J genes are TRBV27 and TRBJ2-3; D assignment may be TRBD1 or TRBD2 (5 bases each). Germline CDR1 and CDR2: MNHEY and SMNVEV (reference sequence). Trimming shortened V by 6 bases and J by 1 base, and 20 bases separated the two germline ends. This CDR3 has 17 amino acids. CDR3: CASSHVMRGWGTDTQYF. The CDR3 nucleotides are TGTGCCAGCAGCCATGTGATGAGGGGCTGGGGCACAGATACGCAGTATTTT.

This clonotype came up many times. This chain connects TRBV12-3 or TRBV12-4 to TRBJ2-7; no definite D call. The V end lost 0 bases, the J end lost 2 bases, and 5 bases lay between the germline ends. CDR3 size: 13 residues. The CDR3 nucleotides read TGTGCCAGCAGTTTAGCGCCCGCCTACGAGCAGTACTTC. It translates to CASSLAPAYEQYF.

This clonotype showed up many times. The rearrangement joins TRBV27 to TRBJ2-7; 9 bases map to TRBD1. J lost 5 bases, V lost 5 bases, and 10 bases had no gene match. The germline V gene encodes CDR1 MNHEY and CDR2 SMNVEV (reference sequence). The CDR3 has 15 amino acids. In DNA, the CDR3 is TGTGCCAGCAGTCCGACCCGGGACAGGGACCACGAGCAGTACTTC. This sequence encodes CASSPTRDRDHEQYF.

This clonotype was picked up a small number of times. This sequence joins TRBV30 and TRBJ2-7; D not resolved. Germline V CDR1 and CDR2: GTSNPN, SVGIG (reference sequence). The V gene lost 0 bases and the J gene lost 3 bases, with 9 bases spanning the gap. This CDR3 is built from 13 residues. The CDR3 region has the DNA TGTGCCTGGAGTGTACCCCCCGTCTACGAGCAGTACTTC. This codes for CAWSVPPVYEQYF. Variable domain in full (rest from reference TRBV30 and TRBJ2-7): SQTIHQWPATLVQPVGSPLSLECTVEGTSNPNLYWYRQAAGRGLQLLFYSVGIGQISSEVPQNLSASRPQDRQFILSSKKLLLSDSGFYLCAWSVPPVYEQYFGPGTRLTVT.

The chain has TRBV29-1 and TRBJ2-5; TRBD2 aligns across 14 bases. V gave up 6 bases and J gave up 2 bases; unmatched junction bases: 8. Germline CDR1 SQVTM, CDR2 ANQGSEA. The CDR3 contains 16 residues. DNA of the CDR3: TGCAGCGTCGCCGGACTAGCGGGAGGCAGACAAGAGACCCAGTACTTC. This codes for CSVAGLAGGRQETQYF.

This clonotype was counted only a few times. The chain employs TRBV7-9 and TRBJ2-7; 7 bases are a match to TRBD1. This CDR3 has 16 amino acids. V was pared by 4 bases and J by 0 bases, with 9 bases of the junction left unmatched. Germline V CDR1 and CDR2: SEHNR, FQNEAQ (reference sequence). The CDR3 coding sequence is TGTGCCAGCAGCTCTACAGGGGCTTGGAGCTCCTACGAGCAGTACTTC. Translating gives CASSSTGAWSSYEQYF.

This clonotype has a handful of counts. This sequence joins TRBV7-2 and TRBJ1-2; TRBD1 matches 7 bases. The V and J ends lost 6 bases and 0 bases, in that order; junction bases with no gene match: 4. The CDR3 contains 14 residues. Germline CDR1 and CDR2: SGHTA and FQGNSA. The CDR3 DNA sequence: TGTGCCAGCAGTGGAGGGACAGCTAACTATGGCTACACCTTC. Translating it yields CASSGGTANYGYTF.

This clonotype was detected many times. CDR3 nucleotide sequence: TGTGCCAGCAGCTTAGCTAGGGACTATGGCTACACCTTC. This codes for CASSLARDYGYTF. The chain recombines TRBV7-8 with TRBJ1-2; D not resolved. Looked up from germline, CDR1 is SGHVS and CDR2 is FQNEAQ. This CDR3 comprises 13 residues. V dropped 0 bases and J dropped 3 bases, with 5 bases sitting between them. The complete variable domain, with remaining parts taken from reference TRBV7-8 and TRBJ1-2, reads GAGVSQSPRYKVAKRGQDVALRCDPISGHVSLFWYQQALGQGPEFLTYFQNEAQLDKSGLPSDRFFAERPEGSVSTLKIQRTQQEDSAVYLCASSLARDYGYTFGSGTRLTVV.

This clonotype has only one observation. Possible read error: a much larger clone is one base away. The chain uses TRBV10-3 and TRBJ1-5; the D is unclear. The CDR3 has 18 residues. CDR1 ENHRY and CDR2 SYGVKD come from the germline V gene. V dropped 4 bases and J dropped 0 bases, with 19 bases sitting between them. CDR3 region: CAISAVASTRYSNQPQHF. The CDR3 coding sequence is TGTGCCATCAGTGCTGTGGCCTCTACCCGATATAGCAATCAGCCCCAGCATTTT.

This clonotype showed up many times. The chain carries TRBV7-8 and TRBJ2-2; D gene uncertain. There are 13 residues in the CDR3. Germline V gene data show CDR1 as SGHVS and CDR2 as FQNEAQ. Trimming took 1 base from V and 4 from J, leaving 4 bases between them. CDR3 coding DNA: TGTGCCAGCAGCTTAGTCGCCACCGGGGAGCTGTTTTTT. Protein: CASSLVATGELFF.

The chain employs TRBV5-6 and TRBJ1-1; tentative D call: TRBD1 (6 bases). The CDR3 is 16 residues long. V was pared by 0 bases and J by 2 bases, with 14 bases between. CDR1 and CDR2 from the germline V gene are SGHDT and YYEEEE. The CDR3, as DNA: TGTGCCAGCAGCTTGGTTCCGGGACAAAAAAACACTGAAGCTTTCTTT. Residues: CASSLVPGQKNTEAFF. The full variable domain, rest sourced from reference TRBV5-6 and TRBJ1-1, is DAGVTQSPTHLIKTRGQQVTLRCSPKSGHDTVSWYQQALGQGPQFIFQYYEEEERQRGNFPDRFSGHQFPNYSSELNVNALLLGDSALYLCASSLVPGQKNTEAFFGQGTRLTVV.

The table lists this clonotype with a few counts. For the CDR3, the DNA is TGTGCCACCAGTGCCAGGACTAGCACAGATACGCAGTATTTT. The encoded protein is CATSARTSTDTQYF. V and J are TRBV24-1 and TRBJ2-3, with D possibly being TRBD2 (5 bases). This CDR3 region has 14 residues. Germline CDR1 is KGHDR and CDR2 is SFDVKD. Deletions cut 5 bases from V and 0 bases from J, with 8 bases between.

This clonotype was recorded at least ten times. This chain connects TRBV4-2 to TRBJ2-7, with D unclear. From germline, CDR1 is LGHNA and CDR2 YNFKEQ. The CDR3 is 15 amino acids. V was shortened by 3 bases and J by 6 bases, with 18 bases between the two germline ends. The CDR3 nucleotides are TGTGCCAGCAGCCAGGCCGCCCGGAGCGAGGCCGAGCAGTACTTC. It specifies CASSQAARSEAEQYF.

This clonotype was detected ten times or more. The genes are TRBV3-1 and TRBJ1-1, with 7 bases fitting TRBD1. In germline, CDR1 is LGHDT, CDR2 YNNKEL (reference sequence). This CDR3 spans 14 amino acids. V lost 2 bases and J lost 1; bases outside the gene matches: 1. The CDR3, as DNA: TGTGCCAGCAGCCAAACAGGGGCGAACACTGAAGCTTTCTTT. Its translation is CASSQTGANTEAFF.

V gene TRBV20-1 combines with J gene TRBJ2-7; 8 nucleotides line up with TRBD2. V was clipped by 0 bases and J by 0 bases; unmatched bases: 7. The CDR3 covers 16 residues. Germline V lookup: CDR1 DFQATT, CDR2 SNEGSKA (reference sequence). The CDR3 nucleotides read TGCAGTGCTAGAGAATCGACTAGCGCCAACTCCTACGAGCAGTACTTC. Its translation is CSARESTSANSYEQYF.

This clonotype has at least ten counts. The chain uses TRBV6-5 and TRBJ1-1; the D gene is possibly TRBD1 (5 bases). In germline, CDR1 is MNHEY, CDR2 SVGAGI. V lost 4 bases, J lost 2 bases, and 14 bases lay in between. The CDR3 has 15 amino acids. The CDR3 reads CASSFSGRGNTEAFF. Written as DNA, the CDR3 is TGTGCCAGCAGTTTCTCAGGGAGGGGAAACACTGAAGCTTTCTTT.

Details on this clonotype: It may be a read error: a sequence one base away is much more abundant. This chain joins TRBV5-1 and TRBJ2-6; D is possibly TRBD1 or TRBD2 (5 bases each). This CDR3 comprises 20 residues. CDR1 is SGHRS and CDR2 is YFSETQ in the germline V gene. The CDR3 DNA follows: TGCGCCAGCAGCTTGGATACGGGACGGGGAATCTACTCTGGGGTCAACGTCCTGACTTTC. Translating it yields CASSLDTGRGIYSGVNVLTF.

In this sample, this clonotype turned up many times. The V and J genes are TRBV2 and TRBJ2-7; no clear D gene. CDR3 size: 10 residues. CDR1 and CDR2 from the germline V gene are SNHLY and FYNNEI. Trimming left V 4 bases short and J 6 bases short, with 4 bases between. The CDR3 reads CASSGSEQYF. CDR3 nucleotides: TGTGCCAGCAGTGGATCCGAGCAGTACTTC.

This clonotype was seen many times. CDR3 sequence (DNA): TGTGCCAGCAGCTCCCGTCCGTCCTACGAGCAGTACTTC. Amino acid sequence: CASSSRPSYEQYF. J is TRBJ2-7 and V is TRBV7-8, with D uncertain. With 4 bases removed from V and 1 base from J, the gap between germline ends came to 8 bases. The CDR3 spans 13 residues. In germline, CDR1 is SGHVS, CDR2 FQNEAQ.

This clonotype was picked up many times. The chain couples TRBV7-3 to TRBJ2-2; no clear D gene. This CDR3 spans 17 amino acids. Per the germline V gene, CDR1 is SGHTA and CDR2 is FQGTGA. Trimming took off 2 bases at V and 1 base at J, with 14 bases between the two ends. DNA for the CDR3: TGTGCCAGCAGCTTATCGGGCCCACACGGGAACACCGGGGAGCTGTTTTTT. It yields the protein CASSLSGPHGNTGELFF.

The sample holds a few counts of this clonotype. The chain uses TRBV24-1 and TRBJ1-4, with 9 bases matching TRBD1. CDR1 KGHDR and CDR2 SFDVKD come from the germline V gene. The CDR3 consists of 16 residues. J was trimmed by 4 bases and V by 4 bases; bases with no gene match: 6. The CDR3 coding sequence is TGTGCCACCAGTGAGTCCGGGACAGGGTTTAATGAAAAACTGTTTTTT. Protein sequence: CATSESGTGFNEKLFF.

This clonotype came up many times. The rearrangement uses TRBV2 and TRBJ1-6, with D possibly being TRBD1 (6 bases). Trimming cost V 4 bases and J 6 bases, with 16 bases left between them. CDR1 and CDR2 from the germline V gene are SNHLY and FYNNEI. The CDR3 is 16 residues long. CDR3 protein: CASSVQGEYANSPLHF. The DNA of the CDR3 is TGTGCCAGCAGTGTACAGGGAGAGTACGCTAATTCACCCCTCCACTTT.